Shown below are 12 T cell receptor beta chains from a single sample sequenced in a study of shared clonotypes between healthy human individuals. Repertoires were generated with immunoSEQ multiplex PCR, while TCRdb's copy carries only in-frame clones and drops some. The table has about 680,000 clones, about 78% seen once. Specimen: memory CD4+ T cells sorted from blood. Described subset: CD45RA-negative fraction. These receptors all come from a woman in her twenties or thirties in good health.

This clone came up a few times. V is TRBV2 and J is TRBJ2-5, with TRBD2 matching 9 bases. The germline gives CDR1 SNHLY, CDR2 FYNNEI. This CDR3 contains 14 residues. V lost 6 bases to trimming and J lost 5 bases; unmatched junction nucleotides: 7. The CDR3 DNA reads TGTGCCAGCAGCGGTAGCGGGAGTCGGGAGACCCAGTACTTC. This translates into CASSGSGSRETQYF.

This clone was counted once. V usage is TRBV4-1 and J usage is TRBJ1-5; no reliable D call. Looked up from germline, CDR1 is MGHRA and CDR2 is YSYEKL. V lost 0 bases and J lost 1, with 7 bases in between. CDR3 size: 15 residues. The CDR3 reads CASSQEPESNQPQHF. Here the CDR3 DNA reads TGCGCCAGCAGCCAAGAGCCAGAAAGCAATCAGCCCCAGCATTTT.

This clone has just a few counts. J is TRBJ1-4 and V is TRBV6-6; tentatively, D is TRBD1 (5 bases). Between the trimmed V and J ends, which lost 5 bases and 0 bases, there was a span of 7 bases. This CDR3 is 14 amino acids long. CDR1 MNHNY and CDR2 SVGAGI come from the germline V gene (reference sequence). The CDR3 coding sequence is TGTGCCAGCAGTCCGGGGCCAACTAATGAAAAACTGTTTTTT. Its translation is CASSPGPTNEKLFF.

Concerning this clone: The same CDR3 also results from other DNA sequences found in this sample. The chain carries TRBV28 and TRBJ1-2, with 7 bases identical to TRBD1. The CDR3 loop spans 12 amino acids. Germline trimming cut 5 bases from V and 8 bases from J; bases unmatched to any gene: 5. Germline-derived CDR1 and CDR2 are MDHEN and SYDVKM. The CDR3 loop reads CASSRQGGGYTF. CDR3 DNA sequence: TGTGCCAGCAGTCGACAGGGAGGCGGCTACACCTTC.

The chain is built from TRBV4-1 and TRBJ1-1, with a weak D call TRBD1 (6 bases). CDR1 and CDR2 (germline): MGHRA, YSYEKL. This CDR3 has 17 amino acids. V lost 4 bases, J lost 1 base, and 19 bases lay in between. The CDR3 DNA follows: TGCGCCAGCAGCCTTAAAGTGGGGGGGGGCAGGAACACTGAAGCTTTCTTT. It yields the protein CASSLKVGGGRNTEAFF.

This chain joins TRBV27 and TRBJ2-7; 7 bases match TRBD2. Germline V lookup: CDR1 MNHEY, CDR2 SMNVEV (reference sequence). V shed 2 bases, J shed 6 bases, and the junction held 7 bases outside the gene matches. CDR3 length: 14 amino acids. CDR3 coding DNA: TGTGCCAGCAGTTTACAAAAGGGAGGGCGCGAGCAGTACTTC. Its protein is CASSLQKGGREQYF.

The CDR3 spells CASSTGGGRAVDTQYF. CDR3 bases: TGCGCCAGCAGCACCGGAGGGGGGAGGGCCGTAGATACGCAGTATTTT. The chain is built from TRBV5-1 and TRBJ2-3; D might be TRBD2 (7 bases). CDR1 SGHRS and CDR2 YFSETQ come from the germline V gene. This CDR3 spans 16 amino acids. V was pared by 4 bases and J by 5 bases, with 20 bases between.

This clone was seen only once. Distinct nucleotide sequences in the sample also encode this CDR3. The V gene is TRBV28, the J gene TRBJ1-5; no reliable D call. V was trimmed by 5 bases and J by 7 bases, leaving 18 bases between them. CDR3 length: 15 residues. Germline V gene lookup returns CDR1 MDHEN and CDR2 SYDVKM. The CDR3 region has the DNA TGTGCCAGCAGTACCCATGGTGGGGAGGGACAGCCCCAGCATTTT. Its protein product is CASSTHGGEGQPQHF.

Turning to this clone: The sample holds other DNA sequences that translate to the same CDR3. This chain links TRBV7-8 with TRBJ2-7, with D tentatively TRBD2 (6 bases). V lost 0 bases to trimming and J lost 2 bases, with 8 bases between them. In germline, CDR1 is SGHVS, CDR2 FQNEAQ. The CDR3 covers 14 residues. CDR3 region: CASSLAGGPYEQYF. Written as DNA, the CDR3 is TGTGCCAGCAGCTTAGCGGGAGGCCCCTACGAGCAGTACTTC.

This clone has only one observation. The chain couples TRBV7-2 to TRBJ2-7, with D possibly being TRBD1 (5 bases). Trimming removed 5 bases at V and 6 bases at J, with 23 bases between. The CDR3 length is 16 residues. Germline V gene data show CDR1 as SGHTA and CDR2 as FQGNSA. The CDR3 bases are TGTGCCAGCAGCCAATCACTTAGCCTAGGGGCCGGCGAGCAGTACTTC. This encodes CASSQSLSLGAGEQYF. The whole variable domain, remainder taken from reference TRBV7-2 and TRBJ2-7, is GAGVSQSPSNKVTEKGKDVELRCDPISGHTALYWYRQSLGQGLEFLIYFQGNSAPDKSGLPSDRFSAERTGGSVSTLTIQRTQQEDSAVYLCASSQSLSLGAGEQYFGPGTRLTVT.

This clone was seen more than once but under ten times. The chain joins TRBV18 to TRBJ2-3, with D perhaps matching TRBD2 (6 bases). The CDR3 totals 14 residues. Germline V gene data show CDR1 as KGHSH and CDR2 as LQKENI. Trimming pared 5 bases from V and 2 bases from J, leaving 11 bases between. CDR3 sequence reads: CASSIGGVTDTQYF. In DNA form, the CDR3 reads TGTGCCAGCTCAATCGGCGGGGTCACAGATACGCAGTATTTT.

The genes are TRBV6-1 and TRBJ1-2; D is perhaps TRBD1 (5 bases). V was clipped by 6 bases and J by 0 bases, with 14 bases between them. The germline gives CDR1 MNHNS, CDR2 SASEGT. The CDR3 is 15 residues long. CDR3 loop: CASRRGQETNYGYTF. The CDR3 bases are TGTGCCAGCAGGAGGGGTCAGGAGACTAACTATGGCTACACCTTC.